This TCR beta chain was profiled in a study of T cell repertoires in ileal Crohn's disease. Time point indicated: neoterminal ileum biopsy at postoperative endoscopy, about 6 months after surgery. With 2 bases removed from V and 1 base from J, the gap between germline ends came to 6 bases. The CDR3 has 14 residues. Per the germline V gene, CDR1 is MNHNS and CDR2 is SASEGT. Data came from immunoSEQ multiplex PCR; TCRdb stores just in-frame clones and leaves some out. The sample lists 10,000 to 15,000 clones, roughly 80% occurring once. This TCR came from an adult with Crohn's disease. Sequences were obtained from ileal tissue. This chain uses TRBV6-1 with TRBJ2-1; weak D call: TRBD1 (5 bases). The CDR3 spells CASSEQGSYNEQFF. CDR3 coding DNA: TGTGCCAGCAGTGAACAGGGTTCCTACAATGAGCAGTTCTTC.